These T cell receptor beta chains were read from a single sample in a study of T cell repertoires in cytomegalovirus infection. TCRdb ran MiXCR on the reads and lists one entry per CDR3 protein. In the table there are some 180,000 distinct CDR3 sequences, approximately 18% of which are singletons. Source material: CD8+ T cells from PBMCs. These receptors were taken from a human donor in good health (CMV status not recorded). Some clones in this sample may be carry-over from other donors' samples. Both conserved end residues are part of each CDR3. Fields, in order: CDR3 protein, CDR3 DNA, D gene, V gene, clone size, J gene. D genes are given only for firm matches. The size field is filled for only some rows; it gives once, few, many or a size class.

CSARGAGDTEAFF TGCAGTGCTAGAGGGGCAGGGGACACTGAAGCTTTCTTT . TRBV20-1 . TRBJ1-1
CSARGTGDNEKLFF TGCAGTGCTAGGGGGACAGGGGATAATGAAAAACTGTTTTTT TRBD1 TRBV20-1 . TRBJ1-4
CASSFRQGWQTQYF TGTGCCAGCAGTTTTAGACAGGGATGGCAGACCCAGTACTTC TRBD1 TRBV27 . TRBJ2-5
CASSFEGGTGELFF TGTGCCAGCAGTTTTGAGGGGGGGACCGGGGAGCTGTTTTTT . TRBV12-3/TRBV12-4 few TRBJ2-2
CASSLVWGQGYEQYF TGTGCCAGCAGCTTAGTTTGGGGACAAGGCTACGAGCAGTACTTC . TRBV7-8 . TRBJ2-7
CASSLDPGPFRSYEQYF TGTGCCAGCAGCTTGGACCCGGGACCCTTCCGCTCCTACGAGCAGTACTTC . TRBV5-5 few TRBJ2-7
CASSFRQPYEQYF TGTGCCAGCAGCTTCCGCCAGCCCTACGAGCAGTACTTC . TRBV11-2 . TRBJ2-7
CASSRSGGYTF TGTGCCAGTAGTCGGTCCGGGGGCTACACCTTC . TRBV19 few TRBJ1-2
CASSQDLPGTGGLFSGNTIYF TGCGCCAGCAGCCAAGATCTGCCCGGGACAGGGGGCTTATTCTCTGGAAACACCATATATTTT TRBD1 TRBV4-3 . TRBJ1-3
CASRRGTLNTGELFF TGTGCCAGCAGAAGAGGGACATTAAACACCGGGGAGCTGTTTTTT . TRBV7-2 many TRBJ2-2
CASSSPTGSYGYTF TGTGCCAGCAGCTCCCCCACAGGTAGCTATGGCTACACCTTC . TRBV7-2 many TRBJ1-2
CASSGGTGGKYEQYF TGTGCCAGCAGCGGGGGGACAGGGGGCAAATACGAGCAGTACTTC TRBD1 TRBV7-4 . TRBJ2-7
CASRKLGQGANEQFF TGTGCCAGCAGGAAGCTGGGACAGGGGGCGAATGAGCAGTTCTTC TRBD1 TRBV7-8 . TRBJ2-1
CASSLATVVLYNEQFF TGTGCCAGCAGCTTAGCGACAGTCGTGCTCTACAATGAGCAGTTCTTC . TRBV7-9 . TRBJ2-1
CASSFSNTGELFF TGTGCCAGCAGTTTTTCGAACACCGGGGAGCTGTTTTTT . TRBV6-2/TRBV6-3 . TRBJ2-2
CASSLDMERGRPQHF TGCGCCAGCAGCTTGGACATGGAGAGAGGACGTCCCCAGCATTTT . TRBV5-1 few TRBJ1-5
CASRSDRVADQPQHF TGTGCCAGCAGAAGCGACAGGGTTGCGGATCAGCCCCAGCATTTT TRBD1 TRBV6-2/TRBV6-3 . TRBJ1-5
CASSSTIGQGVAEAFF TGTGCCAGCAGCTCCACAATAGGACAGGGAGTCGCTGAAGCTTTCTTT TRBD1 TRBV7-9 . TRBJ1-1
CASSASGTSNQLQHF TGTGCCAGCAGCGCCTCCGGGACTAGCAATCAGCTCCAGCATTTT . TRBV4-2 . TRBJ1-5
CASSPGDRWRSGANVLTF TGTGCCAGCAGTCCGGGGGATCGCTGGCGCTCTGGGGCCAACGTCCTGACTTTC . TRBV6-5 few TRBJ2-6
CASSSPGQGDTEAFF TGTGCCAGCAGCTCTCCGGGACAGGGGGACACTGAAGCTTTCTTT TRBD1 TRBV7-6 . TRBJ1-1
CASSLGKQPQHF TGTGCCAGCAGCTTGGGGAAACAGCCCCAGCATTTT . TRBV7-9 few TRBJ1-5
CASSTGQDPPSQHF TGTGCCAGCAGCACGGGACAGGACCCCCCGTCCCAGCATTTT TRBD1 TRBV7-9 few TRBJ1-5
CASRKGQEATDTQYF TGTGCCAGCAGGAAAGGACAGGAGGCCACAGATACGCAGTATTTT TRBD1 TRBV6-6 . TRBJ2-3
CASSDRGRGELISYNEQFF TGTGCCAGCAGCGACAGGGGGCGCGGCGAGTTGATATCCTACAATGAGCAGTTCTTC TRBD1 TRBV11-2 few TRBJ2-1
CASGRGTDTQYF TGTGCCAGCGGCCGGGGCACAGATACGCAGTATTTT . TRBV14 . TRBJ2-3
CASSANTGDQHYNEQFF TGTGCCAGCAGCGCCAATACAGGGGATCAGCACTACAATGAGCAGTTCTTC TRBD1 TRBV7-2 . TRBJ2-1
CASSLFPGELFF TGTGCCAGCAGCTTATTTCCCGGGGAGCTGTTTTTT . TRBV7-9 . TRBJ2-2
CASSPWGTEAFF TGTGCCAGCAGTCCCTGGGGTACTGAAGCTTTCTTT . TRBV12-3/TRBV12-4 . TRBJ1-1
CASSLGAGSYEQYF TGTGCCAGCAGTTTAGGGGCAGGGAGCTACGAGCAGTACTTC . TRBV12-3/TRBV12-4 . TRBJ2-7
CASSLAGGGGLSTDTQYF TGTGCCAGCAGCTTAGCCGGCGGCGGCGGATTAAGCACAGATACGCAGTATTTT . TRBV7-8 few TRBJ2-3
CASKPGGETQYF TGTGCCAGCAAACCAGGGGGGGAGACCCAGTACTTC . TRBV7-9 . TRBJ2-5
CASRWTSGDEQYF TGCGCCAGCAGATGGACTAGCGGGGACGAGCAGTACTTC TRBD2 TRBV5-1 . TRBJ2-7
CASSRADSGQETQYF TGTGCCAGCAGCCGAGCCGACTCGGGCCAAGAGACCCAGTACTTC . TRBV7-9 . TRBJ2-5
CASSSPGGVGDTQYF TGTGCCAGCAGTTCCCCCGGCGGGGTGGGCGATACGCAGTATTTT . TRBV6-2/TRBV6-3 few TRBJ2-3
CASSQDKGQGPYEQYF TGCGCCAGCAGCCAAGATAAGGGACAGGGGCCCTACGAGCAGTACTTC TRBD1 TRBV4-3 . TRBJ2-7
CASSLPYSYEQYF TGTGCCAGCAGTCTGCCTTACTCCTACGAGCAGTACTTC . TRBV7-9 few TRBJ2-7
CASSSPWGSEQFF TGCGCCAGCAGCTCCCCGTGGGGGAGTGAGCAGTTCTTC . TRBV4-3 few TRBJ2-1
CASSIGQYGYTF TGTGCCAGCAGCATTGGACAGTATGGCTACACCTTC . TRBV13 few TRBJ1-2
CASSYQRGDYEQYF TGTGCCAGCAGCTACCAGCGGGGGGACTACGAGCAGTACTTC TRBD2 TRBV6-2/TRBV6-3 few TRBJ2-7
CASSFGTVTYEQYF TGTGCCAGCAGCTTCGGGACAGTAACCTACGAGCAGTACTTC TRBD1 TRBV5-6 . TRBJ2-7
CASRDVDQPQHF TGTGCCAGCAGGGACGTAGATCAGCCCCAGCATTTT . TRBV12-3/TRBV12-4 few TRBJ1-5
CASSYLSTGRSETQYF TGTGCCAGCAGTTATCTCTCTACAGGGAGGTCGGAGACCCAGTACTTC . TRBV6-2/TRBV6-3 few TRBJ2-5
CASSLGGGAYEQFF TGTGCCAGCAGTTTAGGCGGGGGGGCCTATGAGCAGTTCTTC TRBD2 TRBV27 few TRBJ2-1
CASSLVPYREGTEAFF TGTGCCAGCAGCTTAGTCCCTTACAGGGAGGGCACTGAAGCTTTCTTT . TRBV7-2 . TRBJ1-1
CASSLELTGELFF TGCGCCAGCAGCTTGGAACTAACCGGGGAGCTGTTTTTT . TRBV5-1 few TRBJ2-2
CSAQRTSRGQETQYF TGCAGTGCTCAACGCACATCCAGGGGCCAAGAGACCCAGTACTTC . TRBV20-1 few TRBJ2-5
CASSMLVGPNVNEQFF TGTGCCAGCAGTATGCTCGTGGGGCCCAACGTCAATGAGCAGTTCTTC . TRBV7-6 . TRBJ2-1
CASTPGDSYEQYF TGTGCCAGCACCCCAGGGGACTCCTACGAGCAGTACTTC . TRBV7-8 few TRBJ2-7
CASSLGMPREQYF TGTGCCAGCAGTTTAGGTATGCCGCGCGAGCAGTACTTC . TRBV12-3/TRBV12-4 . TRBJ2-7
CASSLDASSGGYVSTDTQYF TGTGCCAGCAGCTTAGACGCCTCTAGCGGGGGTTACGTTAGCACAGATACGCAGTATTTT TRBD2 TRBV7-2 . TRBJ2-3